A selection of T cell receptor beta chains follows, all from one sample in a study of identical twins. TCRdb independently ran MiXCR on the 5' RACE reads; one entry per CDR3 protein. Here the sample spans about 690,000 distinct CDR3 sequences, over 5% being singletons. Sequencing was performed on naive T cells sorted from blood. These receptor sequences come from a man aged 18 to 29 in good health. CDR3s include the opening cysteine and the closing phenylalanine or tryptophan. D genes are given only for firm matches. For some rows the clone size is stated as once, few or many, or as a class when expanded; others skip it.

TRBJ1-1	TRBD1	few	TRBV10-3	CAITDRPNTEAFF	TGTGCCATCACGGACAGGCCGAACACTGAAGCTTTCTTT
TRBJ2-6	.	few	TRBV7-9	CASSLGPVLSGANVLTF	TGTGCCAGCAGCTTAGGTCCCGTCCTCTCTGGGGCCAACGTCCTGACTTTC
TRBJ2-1	TRBD1	.	TRBV20-1	CSGGQGGNEQFF	TGCAGTGGAGGACAGGGGGGGAATGAGCAGTTCTTC
TRBJ2-5	TRBD1	.	TRBV11-2	CASSSFWDREQETQYF	TGTGCCAGCAGCTCCTTCTGGGACAGGGAACAAGAGACCCAGTACTTC
TRBJ2-5	TRBD2	many	TRBV6-2/TRBV6-3	CASSRLAGRYQETQYF	TGTGCCAGCAGTCGACTAGCGGGAAGGTACCAAGAGACCCAGTACTTC
TRBJ2-1	.	.	TRBV6-6	CASGRWPNNEQFF	TGTGCCAGCGGGAGGTGGCCTAACAATGAGCAGTTCTTC
TRBJ2-1	TRBD1	many	TRBV9	CASSKGQGYNEQFF	TGTGCCAGCAGCAAGGGACAGGGGTACAATGAGCAGTTCTTC
TRBJ2-1	TRBD1	many	TRBV20-1	CSAATGDDYNEQFF	TGCAGTGCTGCTACAGGGGACGACTACAATGAGCAGTTCTTC
TRBJ2-1	TRBD1	many	TRBV20-1	CSARGTGRSSYNEQFF	TGCAGTGCCCGGGGGACAGGGCGCAGCTCCTACAATGAGCAGTTCTTC
TRBJ2-7	.	few	TRBV6-2/TRBV6-3	CASGTPIYEQYF	TGTGCCAGCGGGACACCCATCTACGAGCAGTACTTC
TRBJ2-1	TRBD2	many	TRBV20-1	CSAPPGLAGGKQFF	TGCAGTGCTCCACCCGGACTAGCGGGAGGGAAGCAGTTCTTC
TRBJ2-7	TRBD2	many	TRBV5-1	CASSLEGSGVLSYEQYF	TGCGCCAGCAGCTTGGAAGGTAGCGGGGTTCTTTCCTACGAGCAGTACTTC
TRBJ2-1	TRBD2	.	TRBV12-3/TRBV12-4	CASSFRRSTGTSGSGYEQFF	TGTGCCAGCAGTTTTCGTCGGAGCACCGGGACTAGCGGGAGCGGGTATGAGCAGTTCTTC
TRBJ2-5	.	many	TRBV7-6	CASSLGVADLETQYF	TGTGCCAGCAGCTTAGGGGTAGCCGACCTAGAGACCCAGTACTTC
TRBJ2-2	TRBD1	few	TRBV6-1	CASSEDRGYTGELFF	TGTGCCAGCAGTGAAGACAGGGGATACACCGGGGAGCTGTTTTTT
TRBJ1-6	.	many	TRBV27	CASSDQQSSYNSPLHF	TGTGCCAGCAGTGACCAACAGAGCTCCTATAATTCACCCCTCCACTTT
TRBJ2-3	.	.	TRBV7-2	CASSLGSPPDTQYF	TGTGCCAGCAGCTTGGGCTCGCCCCCAGATACGCAGTATTTT
TRBJ2-3	.	few	TRBV29-1	CSLSPTDTQYF	TGCAGCCTTAGTCCGACAGATACGCAGTATTTT
TRBJ1-4	.	many	TRBV9	CASSVSLDEKLFF	TGTGCCAGCAGCGTTTCGTTGGATGAAAAACTGTTTTTT
TRBJ2-1	TRBD2	few	TRBV6-1	CASRRTSGSDEQFF	TGTGCCAGCAGGCGGACTAGCGGGAGCGATGAGCAGTTCTTC
TRBJ2-3	TRBD1	few	TRBV11-2	CASSLRQGSGTDTQYF	TGTGCCAGCAGCTTACGACAGGGTAGTGGCACAGATACGCAGTATTTT
TRBJ2-7	TRBD2	many	TRBV7-9	CASSLEAIAGEYEQYF	TGTGCCAGCAGCTTAGAAGCGATAGCGGGAGAGTACGAGCAGTACTTC
TRBJ2-5	.	many	TRBV9	CASSVASVETQYF	TGTGCCAGCAGCGTAGCTAGCGTGGAGACCCAGTACTTC
TRBJ2-7	TRBD1	.	TRBV7-9	CASSTGTVTYEQYF	TGTGCCAGCAGCACCGGGACAGTTACCTACGAGCAGTACTTC
TRBJ2-1	TRBD2	many	TRBV7-8	CASSSPLAGAYNEQFF	TGTGCCAGCAGCTCCCCACTAGCGGGGGCGTACAATGAGCAGTTCTTC
TRBJ1-2	.	.	TRBV5-4	CASSSRVLYGYTF	TGTGCCAGCAGCTCCAGGGTTCTCTATGGCTACACCTTC
TRBJ2-5	.	.	TRBV7-9	CASSTLGAQETQYF	TGTGCCAGCTCCACTTTAGGAGCACAAGAGACCCAGTACTTC
TRBJ2-6	.	few	TRBV6-1	CASTTWGLSGANVLTF	TGTGCCAGCACTACCTGGGGTCTATCTGGGGCCAACGTCCTGACTTTC